These T cell receptor beta chains were read from a single sample in a study of PD-1 blockade in classical Hodgkin lymphoma. The repertoire was sequenced with immunoSEQ multiplex PCR; TCRdb's copy has only in-frame clones and lacks some. The data contain about 94,000 clones, about 88% of them singletons. Sample: peripheral blood mononuclear cells (PBMCs), taken before the second cycle of nivolumab. These receptors all come from a human donor with classical Hodgkin lymphoma. Both conserved end residues are part of each CDR3. Fields, in order: J gene, clone size, D gene, V gene, CDR3 DNA, CDR3 protein. A D gene is named only where the DNA matches it firmly. The size entry is marked missing in some rows and otherwise reads once, few, many or a size class.

TRBJ2-3,NA,TRBD2,TRBV5-1,TGCGCCAGCAGAGTTTCTAGCGGGATAGGGGCAGATACGCAGTATTTT,CASRVSSGIGADTQYF
TRBJ1-2,NA,NA,TRBV5-8,TGTGCCAGCAGCGAACGAGGGTTCGGCTATGGCTACACCTTC,CASSERGFGYGYTF
TRBJ2-1,once,NA,TRBV27,TGTGCCAGCAGTTTAAGTGTAAGGAATGAGCAGTTCTTC,CASSLSVRNEQFF
TRBJ1-4,once,TRBD1,TRBV7-9,TGTGCCAGCAGCCGGGACAGTCGAGTAGAGAAACTGTTTTTT,CASSRDSRVEKLFF
TRBJ1-6,NA,TRBD1,TRBV5-8,TGTGCCAGCAGCTTGGGGACAGGGGTCCTTAATTCACTCCTCCACTTT,CASSLGTGVLNSLLHF
TRBJ1-5,NA,NA,TRBV5-6,TGTGCCAGCAGCTTGTACGGGGCTGGGGGCAATCAGCCCCAGCATTTT,CASSLYGAGGNQPQHF
TRBJ2-1,NA,NA,TRBV7-9,TGTGCCAGCAGCCAAAGCGTAAGCTCCTACAATGAGCAGTTCTTC,CASSQSVSSYNEQFF
TRBJ1-2,NA,NA,TRBV6-1,TGTGCCAGCAGTGAACGAGGGGGGACCTTGGCTTATGGCTACACCTTC,CASSERGGTLAYGYTF
TRBJ2-5,NA,TRBD2,TRBV27,TGTGCCAGCGCAGTAGCGGGGATCCAAGAGACCCAGTACTTC,CASAVAGIQETQYF
TRBJ2-3,NA,TRBD1,TRBV27,TGTGCCAGCAGCCGACAGGGGCCGATCCCAGATACGCAGTATTTT,CASSRQGPIPDTQYF
TRBJ2-5,NA,TRBD1,TRBV28,TGTGCCAGTCAGCAGCCCCGGGACAGGGCAGAGACCCAGTACTTC,CASQQPRDRAETQYF
TRBJ2-7,NA,NA,TRBV9,TGTGCCAGCAGCGACGGCAGGGTGGTGTCGGAGCAGTACTTC,CASSDGRVVSEQYF
TRBJ1-4,NA,NA,TRBV6-1,TGTGCCAGCGTACAGGGAGGTGAAAAACTGTTTTTT,CASVQGGEKLFF
TRBJ2-3,NA,NA,TRBV11-2,TGTGCCAGCAGCTCCATGGGGGGCATCACCAGTGCAGATACGCAGTATTTT,CASSSMGGITSADTQYF
TRBJ2-7,NA,TRBD1,TRBV7-2,TGTGCCAGCAGTTATGACAGGGGTTCCTCCTACGAGCAGTACTTC,CASSYDRGSSYEQYF
TRBJ1-5,once,NA,TRBV19,TGTGCCAGTGGGCGTCGAGGGGTTGAGGGCAATCAGCCCCAGCATTTT,CASGRRGVEGNQPQHF
TRBJ1-1,NA,NA,TRBV6-1,TGTGCCAGCAGTTCCGGGGGTAACACTGAAGCTTTCTTT,CASSSGGNTEAFF
TRBJ2-2,few,NA,TRBV7-9,TGTGCTCCGGGACCGAGAAACACCGGGGAGCTGTTTTTT,CAPGPRNTGELFF
TRBJ2-1,NA,TRBD2,TRBV7-6,TGTGCCAGCAGCTTAGGCGGACTAGCGGGGGGTAAGGATGAGCAGTTCTTC,CASSLGGLAGGKDEQFF
TRBJ1-1,NA,NA,TRBV6-5,TGTGCCAGCAAGGGGGGCACTGAAGCTTTCTTT,CASKGGTEAFF
TRBJ2-1,NA,TRBD2,TRBV6-1,TGTGCCACCAGTTTGGGGACTAGCGGGACTGAGCAGTTCTTC,CATSLGTSGTEQFF
TRBJ2-3,NA,TRBD2,TRBV27,TGTGCCAGCAGTGAGGAGACTAGCTTGGATACGCAGTATTTT,CASSEETSLDTQYF
TRBJ1-2,NA,NA,TRBV5-6,TGTGCCAGCAGCCCGTCGGGGTCCCGCTACTATGGCTACACCTTC,CASSPSGSRYYGYTF
TRBJ2-2,NA,NA,TRBV19,TGTGCCGGGCGGCGGGGTGTATCGACCGGGGAGCTGTTTTTT,CAGRRGVSTGELFF
TRBJ2-7,once,TRBD1,TRBV27,TGTGCCAGCAGCCCTGTAGCAGGGGGTACCTACGAGCAGTACTTC,CASSPVAGGTYEQYF
TRBJ2-3,NA,TRBD2,TRBV5-1,TGCGCCAGCAGCTCAGGACTAGCGGGAGGGCCGGTCACAGATACGCAGTATTTT,CASSSGLAGGPVTDTQYF
TRBJ2-3,NA,NA,TRBV5-1,TGCGCCAGCAGCTTCGGCACGTTGGAGGATACGCAGTATTTT,CASSFGTLEDTQYF
TRBJ1-1,NA,TRBD1,TRBV19,TGTGCCAGTAGTAGGACAGGGTTGAACACTGAAGCTTTCTTT,CASSRTGLNTEAFF
TRBJ2-5,once,TRBD1,TRBV6-1,TGTGCCAGCAGTGAAGACAGGGGCGGAGAGACCCAGTACTTC,CASSEDRGGETQYF
TRBJ1-1,NA,NA,TRBV19,TGTGCCAGTAGTATTACGGCGAACACTGAAGCTTTCTTT,CASSITANTEAFF
TRBJ2-5,NA,NA,TRBV7-8,TGTGCCAGCAACCACCAGGGTTCCCAAGAGACCCAGTACTTC,CASNHQGSQETQYF
TRBJ2-3,NA,TRBD2,TRBV15,TGTGCCACCAGCAGAGATCGGGCGGGGGTGGTGGATACGCAGTATTTT,CATSRDRAGVVDTQYF
TRBJ2-3,once,NA,TRBV5-1,TGCGCCAGCAGCTTGGTGAGCCCCACAGATACGCAGTATTTT,CASSLVSPTDTQYF
TRBJ2-3,once,NA,TRBV2,TGTGCCAGCAGTGCCCTGAGGGCAGATACGCAGTATTTT,CASSALRADTQYF
TRBJ2-3,NA,TRBD2,TRBV10-2,TGCGCCAGCAGTGAGCTAGCGGAGTACACAGATACGCAGTATTTT,CASSELAEYTDTQYF
TRBJ1-2,NA,NA,TRBV4-1,TGCGCCAGCAGCCAAGTGGCAGCTAACTATGGCTACACCTTC,CASSQVAANYGYTF
TRBJ1-4,once,TRBD1,TRBV5-1,TGCGCCAGCAGCCCCGGGACAGTTAATGAAAAACTGTTTTTT,CASSPGTVNEKLFF
TRBJ2-7,NA,NA,TRBV10-3,TGTGCCATCAGGGGGGAGGACTCCTACGAGCAGTACTTC,CAIRGEDSYEQYF
TRBJ2-3,NA,TRBD2,TRBV6-5,TGTGCCAGCAGTACTAGCGGGGGGCAGTATTTT,CASSTSGGQYF
TRBJ1-2,NA,NA,TRBV6-5,TGTGCCAGCAGTGACAGGAATTTCAATGGCTACACCTTC,CASSDRNFNGYTF
TRBJ1-2,NA,NA,TRBV5-1,TGCGCCAGCAGGGGGGTCTATGGCTACACCTTC,CASRGVYGYTF
TRBJ1-6,NA,TRBD1,TRBV5-6,TGTGCCAGCAGGGTGACAGGGTTTAATTCACCCCTCCACTTT,CASRVTGFNSPLHF
TRBJ2-3,NA,TRBD2,TRBV2,TGTGCCAGCAAGGGACTAGCAGCAGATACGCAGTATTTT,CASKGLAADTQYF
TRBJ2-3,NA,TRBD2,TRBV28,TGTGCCAGCAGTTTCCCGGGACAGAGTATGACTAGCGGGAACACAGATACGCAGTATTTT,CASSFPGQSMTSGNTDTQYF
TRBJ2-3,NA,NA,TRBV6-1,TGTGCCAGCACTCAAGGGCCCAATACGCAGTATTTT,CASTQGPNTQYF
TRBJ1-3,NA,NA,TRBV19,TGTGCCAGTAGTATAGACCCCCCTCAGGGGAGGTCTGGAAACACCATATATTTT,CASSIDPPQGRSGNTIYF
TRBJ1-2,NA,NA,TRBV6-5,TGTGCCAGCAGCTCGACCCCAACTAGCTATGGCTACACCTTC,CASSSTPTSYGYTF
TRBJ2-4,NA,NA,TRBV21-1,TGTGCCAGCACGACGGTGATTATAGCCAAAAACATTCAGTACTTC,CASTTVIIAKNIQYF
TRBJ2-5,NA,TRBD1,TRBV2,TGTGCCAGCAGTGTGGACAGGGGTGGGTCAGAGACCCAGTACTTC,CASSVDRGGSETQYF